This is a list of T cell receptor beta chains from one sample in a study of T cell changes during pregnancy in multiple sclerosis. This table comes from immunoSEQ multiplex PCR, and its TCRdb copy is limited to in-frame clones, with some not included. Among about 29,000 clones listed, around nine tenths were seen once. The material was CD8+ T cells from peripheral blood mononuclear cells, obtained before pregnancy. The receptors were sampled from a female donor with multiple sclerosis, enrolled in a pregnancy study. Each CDR3 is given with its conserved first and last residue. The D gene is left open where the match is weak. Clone size, where shown, is once, few, many, or a class for clones that have expanded.

d_call,clone_size,v_call,j_call,cdr3_aa,cdr3_nt
TRBD2,.,TRBV10-1,TRBJ2-1,CASAAGGSYNEQFF,TGCGCCAGCGCCGCGGGAGGGTCCTACAATGAGCAGTTCTTC
.,.,TRBV5-4,TRBJ1-5,CASSRETVYQPQHF,TGTGCCAGCAGTCGCGAGACAGTTTATCAGCCCCAGCATTTT
TRBD2,.,TRBV27,TRBJ2-3,CASSPGTSAGDTQYF,TGTGCCAGCAGTCCCGGGACTAGCGCAGGTGATACGCAGTATTTT
.,.,TRBV4-3,TRBJ2-7,CASSQEQGMQDEQYF,TGCGCCAGCAGCCAAGAACAGGGAATGCAGGACGAGCAGTACTTC
.,.,TRBV27,TRBJ2-3,CASSFSDTQYF,TGTGCCAGCAGTTTCTCGGATACGCAGTATTTT
TRBD1,.,TRBV28,TRBJ2-2,CASSLWGQGAPGELFF,TGTGCCAGCAGCTTATGGGGACAGGGGGCCCCCGGGGAGCTGTTTTTT
.,.,TRBV13,TRBJ2-7,CASSLGRSYEQYF,TGTGCCAGCAGCTTAGGGCGATCCTACGAGCAGTACTTC
.,.,TRBV7-9,TRBJ1-1,CASSLDRGMNTEAFF,TGTGCCAGCAGCTTAGACCGAGGCATGAACACTGAAGCTTTCTTT
.,.,TRBV10-3,TRBJ1-6,CAISESIRQGIFESPLHF,TGTGCCATCAGTGAGTCAATACGGCAGGGGATATTTGAATCACCCCTCCACTTT
.,medium-sized,TRBV9,TRBJ1-1,CASSVAPRQAMNTEAFF,TGTGCCAGCAGCGTAGCCCCGAGACAGGCGATGAACACTGAAGCTTTCTTT
.,once,TRBV4-1,TRBJ2-7,CASSQEPLEGYEQYF,TGCGCCAGCAGCCAAGAACCTCTCGAGGGCTACGAGCAGTACTTC
.,.,TRBV30,TRBJ2-6,CAWSVGGGNSGANVLTF,TGTGCCTGGAGTGTAGGGGGGGGCAACTCTGGGGCCAACGTCCTGACTTTC
TRBD2,.,TRBV27,TRBJ2-7,CASGLSGRYEQYF,TGTGCCAGCGGTTTGAGCGGGAGATACGAGCAGTACTTC
.,.,TRBV6-5,TRBJ2-1,CASSYSLASEQFF,TGTGCCAGCAGTTATTCACTAGCTAGCGAGCAGTTCTTC
.,.,TRBV4-3,TRBJ2-3,CASSQERGASTDTQYF,TGCGCCAGCAGCCAAGAGCGGGGAGCTAGCACAGATACGCAGTATTTT
TRBD2,.,TRBV11-2,TRBJ2-1,CASSWGLANEQFF,TGTGCCAGCAGCTGGGGACTAGCGAATGAGCAGTTCTTC
TRBD2,.,TRBV9,TRBJ2-1,CASSVESGTYNEQFF,TGTGCCAGCAGCGTAGAGAGCGGGACTTACAATGAGCAGTTCTTC
.,.,TRBV27,TRBJ1-4,CATRAGLKNEKLFF,TGTGCCACCAGAGCGGGACTTAAAAATGAAAAACTGTTTTTT
.,.,TRBV5-1,TRBJ2-7,CASSLDDSPSYEQYF,TGCGCCAGCAGCTTGGATGACAGTCCCTCCTACGAGCAGTACTTC
TRBD2,once,TRBV27,TRBJ2-1,CASSAGTSGYNEQFF,TGTGCCAGCAGTGCCGGGACTAGCGGATACAATGAGCAGTTCTTC